These 18 T cell receptor beta chains share one sample of origin, sequenced in a study of blood T cell repertoires in COVID-19. Sequenced by immunoSEQ multiplex PCR; TCRdb stores in-frame clones only, minus some. Here the sample spans fewer than 150,000 clones, less than 85% being singletons. Sequencing was performed on peripheral blood. The source of these receptors is a woman of 80 years or more in a cohort sampled during active or convalescent COVID-19.

This rearrangement joins TRBV19 to TRBJ1-2; 8 bases agree with TRBD1. Germline V gene sequence: CDR1 LNHDA, CDR2 SQIVND (reference sequence). The CDR3 has 15 amino acids. V lost 3 bases, J lost 5 bases, and 8 bases stayed unmatched. The CDR3 nucleotides are TGTGCCAGTAGTATGGACAGGGACGGTTGGTATGGCTACACCTTC. Translating it yields CASSMDRDGWYGYTF.

This sequence joins TRBV7-3 and TRBJ1-2; no clear D. CDR3 length equals 13 residues. The germline gives CDR1 SGHTA, CDR2 FQGTGA. Trimming left V 5 bases short and J 2 bases short, with 9 bases between. CDR3 amino acids: CASSPSPNYGYTF. CDR3 DNA sequence: TGTGCCAGCAGCCCCTCCCCCAACTATGGCTACACCTTC.

The chain uses TRBV10-3 and TRBJ1-5, with TRBD1 matching over 12 bases. The CDR3 length is 19 residues. Trimming took 2 bases from V and 0 from J; bases not matched to a gene: 8. CDR1 and CDR2 (germline): ENHRY, SYGVKD. The CDR3 sequence is CAISEASGQGAISNQPQHF. In DNA, the CDR3 is TGTGCCATCAGTGAGGCATCGGGACAGGGGGCCATTAGCAATCAGCCCCAGCATTTT.

The chain carries TRBV6-5 and TRBJ1-1; 9 bases fit TRBD1. V lost 4 bases to trimming and J lost 12 bases; unmatched junction nucleotides: 9. The CDR3 consists of 13 residues. Germline values: CDR1 MNHEY, CDR2 SVGAGI. CDR3 nucleotides: TGTGCCAGCAGTTCCGCCCGGACAGGGGTTACTTTCTTT. Its translation: CASSSARTGVTFF.

The chain employs TRBV19 and TRBJ2-7; D gene ambiguous. The germline V and J ends were trimmed by 4 bases and 6 bases, with 13 bases remaining between them. This CDR3 has 13 amino acids. Germline-derived CDR1 and CDR2 are LNHDA and SQIVND (reference sequence). In DNA form, the CDR3 reads TGTGCCAGTAGTACTGCCTATCTTCGCGAGCAGTACTTC. It yields the protein CASSTAYLREQYF.

This chain links TRBV6-6 with TRBJ2-3; the match to TRBD2 covers 10 bases. V lost 6 bases, J lost 7 bases, and 13 bases stayed unmatched. The CDR3 totals 16 residues. Germline-derived CDR1 and CDR2 are MNHNY and SVGAGI (reference sequence). The CDR3 DNA sequence: TGTGCCAGCAGGCCGATAGCGGGGGGTAGTAAAAATACGCAGTATTTT. Its protein product is CASRPIAGGSKNTQYF.

The chain employs TRBV5-1 and TRBJ1-5; D unresolved. Germline-derived CDR1 and CDR2 are SGHRS and YFSETQ. V shed 0 bases and J shed 7 bases, with 11 bases lying between them. The CDR3 is 14 amino acids. Here the CDR3 DNA reads TGCGCCAGCAGCTTGGCGGCGGGTGGACAGCCCCAGCATTTT. Amino acid sequence: CASSLAAGGQPQHF.

This rearrangement joins TRBV6-5 to TRBJ2-5; D uncertain. CDR3 size: 13 residues. V was cut by 6 bases and J by 0 bases, with 8 bases left in between. Germline CDR1 reads MNHEY; CDR2 reads SVGAGI. CDR3 sequence (DNA): TGTGCCAGCAGGTCAGCGAACCAAGAGACCCAGTACTTC. Translated: CASRSANQETQYF.

V is TRBV19 and J is TRBJ1-2; tentatively, D is TRBD1 (5 bases). Germline CDR1 reads LNHDA; CDR2 reads SQIVND (reference sequence). The CDR3 is made up of 16 amino acids. The V and J ends lost 4 bases and 0 bases respectively, with 15 bases between them. The CDR3 DNA follows: TGTGCCAGTAGTAAAAGACCGGGACTAGCTAACTATGGCTACACCTTC. Its protein product is CASSKRPGLANYGYTF.

The genes are TRBV6-1 and TRBJ1-2; unclear D gene. Germline CDR1 MNHNS, CDR2 SASEGT. This CDR3 has 14 amino acids. Trimming cost V 2 bases and J 4 bases, with 11 bases left between them. In DNA, the CDR3 is TGTGCCAGCAGTGAAAACAGACGTAGCTATGGCTACACCTTC. Its translation: CASSENRRSYGYTF.

The J gene is TRBJ2-7, the V gene TRBV11-2; 7 bases agree with TRBD1. There are 17 residues in the CDR3. V was pared by 7 bases and J by 3 bases, with 18 bases of the junction left unmatched. Per germline, CDR1 SGHAT and CDR2 FQNNGV. The CDR3 is CASNSLGTGTVDYEQYF. The DNA of the CDR3 is TGTGCCAGCAATTCCTTAGGGACCGGGACAGTGGACTACGAGCAGTACTTC. The complete variable domain, with remaining parts taken from reference TRBV11-2 and TRBJ2-7, reads EAGVAQSPRYKIIEKRQSVAFWCNPISGHATLYWYQQILGQGPKLLIQFQNNGVVDDSQLPKDRFSAERLKGVDSTLKIQPAKLEDSAVYLCASNSLGTGTVDYEQYFGPGTRLTVT.

This clone occurred a few times. CDR3: CASSPSRQGYNEKLFF. The CDR3 region has the DNA TGTGCCAGCTCACCATCGCGACAGGGTTATAATGAAAAACTGTTTTTT. The V gene is TRBV18, the J gene TRBJ1-4, with 7 bases fitting TRBD1. This CDR3 has 16 amino acids. CDR1 and CDR2 from the germline V gene are KGHSH and LQKENI. The V gene end was trimmed by 2 bases and the J gene end by 4 bases; junction bases not matched to a gene: 7.

This sequence joins TRBV19 and TRBJ1-5, with 7 bases fitting TRBD1. This CDR3 spans 15 amino acids. The germline CDR1 and CDR2 sequences are LNHDA and SQIVND (reference sequence). V trimming: 3 bases; J trimming: 4 bases; junction bases outside the gene matches: 6. The CDR3 protein is CASSIGRGLNQPQHF. CDR3 DNA: TGTGCCAGTAGTATTGGAAGGGGGCTTAATCAGCCCCAGCATTTT. The variable domain in full, completed from reference TRBV19 and TRBJ1-5, reads DGGITQSPKYLFRKEGQNVTLSCEQNLNHDAMYWYRQDPGQGLRLIYYSQIVNDFQKGDIAEGYSVSREKKESFPLTVTSAQKNPTAFYLCASSIGRGLNQPQHFGDGTRLSIL.

This chain uses TRBV18 with TRBJ2-1; 10 bases line up with TRBD2. The germline V gene encodes CDR1 KGHSH and CDR2 LQKENI. Trimming cost V 3 bases and J 8 bases; bases outside gene matches: 4. CDR3 size: 14 residues. The CDR3 region is CASSPLAGVDEQFF. CDR3 bases: TGTGCCAGCTCACCCCTAGCGGGGGTCGATGAGCAGTTCTTC.

This chain links TRBV18 with TRBJ2-3; 8 bases fit TRBD1. V gave up 6 bases and J gave up 4 bases; unmatched junction bases: 6. Germline V lookup: CDR1 KGHSH, CDR2 LQKENI. The CDR3 is 14 residues long. CDR3 residues: CASSPGQGADTQYF. CDR3 coding DNA: TGTGCCAGCTCCCCCGGACAGGGTGCAGATACGCAGTATTTT.

V is TRBV29-1 and J is TRBJ2-5, with 8 bases fitting TRBD1. Trimming removed 7 bases from V and 5 bases from J; junction bases left unmatched: 12. The CDR3 runs 14 residues. CDR1 is SQVTM, CDR2 ANQGSEA, per germline. In DNA, the CDR3 is TGCAGCGGAGTAAACAGGGGGTCGGATGAGACCCAGTACTTC. Translated: CSGVNRGSDETQYF. Full variable domain (outside the CDR3, taken from reference TRBV29-1 and TRBJ2-5): SAVISQKPSRDICQRGTSLTIQCQVDSQVTMMFWYRQQPGQSLTLIATANQGSEATYESGFVIDKFPISRPNLTFSTLTVSNMSPEDSSIYLCSGVNRGSDETQYFGPGTRLLVL.

The J gene is TRBJ2-2, the V gene TRBV6-5; TRBD1 matches at 9 bases. After removal of 6 bases from V and 8 bases from J, the junction contained 10 bases not matched to a gene. The CDR3 is 15 amino acids. Germline assignment: CDR1 MNHEY and CDR2 SVGAGI. The CDR3, as DNA: TGTGCCAGCAGCCCGGACAGGGGTCGCTTAGGGGAGCTGTTTTTT. It specifies CASSPDRGRLGELFF.

The genes are TRBV7-3 and TRBJ1-2; tentatively, D is TRBD1 (5 bases). The germline V gene has CDR1 SGHTA and CDR2 FQGTGA. V lost 2 bases to trimming and J lost 8 bases, with 12 bases between them. The length of the CDR3 is 13 residues. CDR3 nucleotide sequence: TGTGCCAGCAGCTTAGGGCAGGGTGAGGGCTACACCTTC. This codes for CASSLGQGEGYTF.